This T cell receptor beta chain appears in the sequencing data of a study of cytomegalovirus exposure and HLA in healthy donors. In the case of this clone: Its target is unknown.

The study ran its PCR with 60 Vbeta and 13 Jbeta primers. The method was immunoSEQ multiplex PCR; TCRdb's version includes in-frame clones alone and lacks a portion of them. Of 95,000 to 150,000 clones detected, about four fifths appear once; the ten largest clones hold approximately 13%. Findings and limits, study-wide: Common viral pathogens seemed, in a later analysis, to connect with several of the most significant clusters. Prediction of most subjects' HLA-A and HLA-B alleles by TCR beta sequences was reportedly accurate. TCR beta sequences numbering 15,000 to 20,000 were associated with HLA alleles at 0.05 false discovery rate in a later analysis. Altogether, 160 or so TCR beta chains were recorded as cytomegalovirus-associated.

The CDR3 spans 16 residues. In germline, CDR1 is MNHNS, CDR2 SASEGT. V lost 1 base and J 2 bases, leaving 12 bases between the germline ends. The sequence derives from an older woman in good health and CMV-seropositive. The sequencing input was PBMCs. V is TRBV6-1 and J is TRBJ2-1; TRBD2 might be the D (5 bases). In DNA form, the CDR3 reads TGTGCCAGCAGTGAAGTTCCGGGGTCGGCCTACAATGAGCAGTTCTTC. It translates to CASSEVPGSAYNEQFF.